This TCR beta chain was retrieved from a study of T cells in Graves' hyperthyroidism and ophthalmopathy. This clonotype occurred many times. Its antigen is currently unknown. Study-wide points: Onset of ophthalmopathy came a median around 7.1 months after the model predicted it.

Newly diagnosed hyperthyroidism, duration under 2 months, in patients aged 18 to 65. Diagnostic assessment was based on clinical symptoms, serum thyroxine and TRAb, thyroid ultrasound and orbital computed tomography. The CDR3 has 13 amino acids. Germline assignment: CDR1 MNHEY and CDR2 SMNVEV (reference sequence). V lost 5 bases and J 5 bases, leaving 12 bases between the germline ends. Amplification of TCR beta CDR3 regions was performed using RNA transcripts as template. The HTBI primer set drove a first-round RT-PCR of the TCR CDR3. TCRdb redid the calling of the multiplex PCR reads with MiXCR, one entry per CDR3 protein. The data hold fewer than 650,000 distinct CDR3 sequences, with 11% to 15% observed a single time.

This sequence joins TRBV27 and TRBJ2-5; D uncertain. Input material: blood. This clonotype was obtained from a woman aged 40 to 49 with Graves' hyperthyroidism. The CDR3 sequence is CASSPLTSETQYF. The CDR3 nucleotides read TGTGCCAGCAGTCCCCTAACTTCGGAGACCCAGTACTTC.